This T cell receptor (beta chain) originates from a study of control samples from healthy donors and cancer patients. The method was immunoSEQ multiplex PCR; TCRdb's version includes in-frame clones alone and lacks a portion of them. Of around 100,000 clones listed, around 89% are singletons. Trimming stripped 4 bases from V and 4 bases from J, with 15 bases between. The CDR3 consists of 15 residues. Germline V gene data show CDR1 as SGDLS and CDR2 as YYNGEE. V gene TRBV9 combines with J gene TRBJ2-1; D perhaps matches TRBD2 (5 bases). Sequenced: PBMCs. The clonotype was recovered from a man aged 55 to 70 with lung cancer. The CDR3 loop is CASSPRELYYNEQFF. As DNA, the CDR3 is TGTGCCAGCAGCCCCCGGGAATTGTATTACAATGAGCAGTTCTTC.